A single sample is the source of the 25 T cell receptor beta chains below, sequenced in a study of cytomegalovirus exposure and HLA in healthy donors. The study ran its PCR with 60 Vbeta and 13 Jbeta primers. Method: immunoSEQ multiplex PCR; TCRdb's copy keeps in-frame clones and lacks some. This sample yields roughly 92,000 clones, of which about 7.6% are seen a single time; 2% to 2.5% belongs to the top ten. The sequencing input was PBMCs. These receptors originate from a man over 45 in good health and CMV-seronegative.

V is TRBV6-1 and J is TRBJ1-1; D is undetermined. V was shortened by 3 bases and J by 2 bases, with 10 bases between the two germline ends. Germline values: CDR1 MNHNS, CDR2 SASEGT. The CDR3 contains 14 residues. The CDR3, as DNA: TGTGCCAGCAGTGAGGTGACTGTAAACACTGAAGCTTTCTTT. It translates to CASSEVTVNTEAFF.

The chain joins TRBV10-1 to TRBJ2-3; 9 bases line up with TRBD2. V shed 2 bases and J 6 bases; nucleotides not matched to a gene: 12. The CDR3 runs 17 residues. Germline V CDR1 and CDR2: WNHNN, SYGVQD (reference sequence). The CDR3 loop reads CASSEGRGGGASDTQYF. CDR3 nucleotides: TGCGCCAGCAGTGAGGGCAGGGGCGGGGGGGCTTCGGATACGCAGTATTTT.

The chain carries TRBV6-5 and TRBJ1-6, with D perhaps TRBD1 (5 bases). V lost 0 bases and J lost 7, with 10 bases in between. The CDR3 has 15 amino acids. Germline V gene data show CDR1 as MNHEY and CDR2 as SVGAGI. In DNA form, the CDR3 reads TGTGCCAGCAGTTACTCCGGGGGTGGGAATTCACCCCTCCACTTT. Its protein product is CASSYSGGGNSPLHF.

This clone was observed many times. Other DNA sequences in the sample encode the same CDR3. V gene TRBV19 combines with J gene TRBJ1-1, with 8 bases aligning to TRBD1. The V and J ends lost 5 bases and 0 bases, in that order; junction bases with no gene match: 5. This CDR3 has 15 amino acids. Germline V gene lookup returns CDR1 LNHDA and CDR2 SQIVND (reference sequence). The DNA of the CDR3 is TGTGCCAGTAGTGCACAGGACAGGGTGAACACTGAAGCTTTCTTT. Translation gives CASSAQDRVNTEAFF.

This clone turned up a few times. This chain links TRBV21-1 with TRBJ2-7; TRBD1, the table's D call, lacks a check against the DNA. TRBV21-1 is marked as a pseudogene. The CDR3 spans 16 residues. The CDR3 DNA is TGTGCCAGCAGCAACGACCGAACAGGGAGAGGTTACGAGCAGTACTTC. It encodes CASSNDRTGRGYEQYF.

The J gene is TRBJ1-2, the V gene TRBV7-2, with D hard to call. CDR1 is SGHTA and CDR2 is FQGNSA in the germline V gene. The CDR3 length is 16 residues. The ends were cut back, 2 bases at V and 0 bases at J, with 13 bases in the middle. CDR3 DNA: TGTGCCAGCAGCTTAAGTTCCGGGATAGCTAACTATGGCTACACCTTC. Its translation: CASSLSSGIANYGYTF.

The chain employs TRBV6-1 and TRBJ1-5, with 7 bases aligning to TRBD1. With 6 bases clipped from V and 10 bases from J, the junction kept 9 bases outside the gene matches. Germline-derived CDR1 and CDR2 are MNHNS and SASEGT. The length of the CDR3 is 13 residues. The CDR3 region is CASSGRQGIPQHF. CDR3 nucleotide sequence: TGTGCCAGCAGCGGAAGACAGGGTATACCCCAGCATTTT.

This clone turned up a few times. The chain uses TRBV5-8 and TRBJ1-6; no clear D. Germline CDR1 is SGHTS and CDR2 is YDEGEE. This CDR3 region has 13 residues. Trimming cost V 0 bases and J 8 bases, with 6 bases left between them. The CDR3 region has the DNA TGTGCCAGCAGCTTGGATCAATATTCACCCCTCCACTTT. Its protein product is CASSLDQYSPLHF.

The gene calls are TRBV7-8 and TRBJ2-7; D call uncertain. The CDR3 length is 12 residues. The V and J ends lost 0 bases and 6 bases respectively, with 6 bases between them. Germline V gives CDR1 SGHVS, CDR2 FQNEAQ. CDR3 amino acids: CASSLARSEQYF. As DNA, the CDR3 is TGTGCCAGCAGCTTAGCTAGGAGCGAGCAGTACTTC.

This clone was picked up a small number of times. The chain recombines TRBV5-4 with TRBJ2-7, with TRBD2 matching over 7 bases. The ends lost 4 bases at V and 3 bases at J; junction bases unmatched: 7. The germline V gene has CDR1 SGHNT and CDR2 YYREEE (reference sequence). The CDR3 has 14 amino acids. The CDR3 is CASSGGLPNYEQYF. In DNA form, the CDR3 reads TGTGCCAGCAGCGGGGGACTACCAAACTACGAGCAGTACTTC.

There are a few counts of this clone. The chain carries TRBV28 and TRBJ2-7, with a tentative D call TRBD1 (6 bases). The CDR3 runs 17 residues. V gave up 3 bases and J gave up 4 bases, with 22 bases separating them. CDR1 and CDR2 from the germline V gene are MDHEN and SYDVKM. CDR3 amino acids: CASSFPTARQVRYEQYF. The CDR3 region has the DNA TGTGCCAGCAGTTTCCCCACAGCCCGACAGGTACGGTACGAGCAGTACTTC.

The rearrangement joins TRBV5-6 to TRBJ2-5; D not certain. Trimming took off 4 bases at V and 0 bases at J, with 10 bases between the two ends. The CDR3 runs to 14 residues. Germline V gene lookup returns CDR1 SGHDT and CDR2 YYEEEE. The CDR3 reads CASSVPEYQETQYF. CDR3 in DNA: TGTGCCAGCAGCGTACCTGAGTACCAAGAGACCCAGTACTTC.

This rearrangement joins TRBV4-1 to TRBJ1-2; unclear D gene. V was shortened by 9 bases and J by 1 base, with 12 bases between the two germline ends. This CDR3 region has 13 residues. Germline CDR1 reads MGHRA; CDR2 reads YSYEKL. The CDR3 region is CASTAASNYGYTF. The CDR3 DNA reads TGCGCCAGTACAGCTGCGAGTAACTATGGCTACACCTTC.

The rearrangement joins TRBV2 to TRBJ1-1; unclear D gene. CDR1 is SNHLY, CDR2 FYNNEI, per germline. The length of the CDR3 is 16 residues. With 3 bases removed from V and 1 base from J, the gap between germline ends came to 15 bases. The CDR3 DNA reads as TGTGCCAGCAGTGAGGGTAGGAGAGATAAGAACACTGAAGCTTTCTTT. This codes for CASSEGRRDKNTEAFF. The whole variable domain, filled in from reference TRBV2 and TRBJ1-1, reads EPEVTQTPSHQVTQMGQEVILRCVPISNHLYFYWYRQILGQKVEFLVSFYNNEISEKSEIFDDQFSVERPDGSNFTLKIRSTKLEDSAMYFCASSEGRRDKNTEAFFGQGTRLTVV.

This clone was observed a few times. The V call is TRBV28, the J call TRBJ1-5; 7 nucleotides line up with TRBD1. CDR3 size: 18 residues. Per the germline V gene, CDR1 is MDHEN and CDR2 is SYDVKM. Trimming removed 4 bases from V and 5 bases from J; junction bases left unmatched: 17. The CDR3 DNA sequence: TGTGCCAGCAGTTCCCCCTCGGACAGGAGAAATTGGGATCAGCCCCAGCATTTT. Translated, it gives CASSSPSDRRNWDQPQHF.

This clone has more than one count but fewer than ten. CDR3 nucleotides: TGTGCCAGTAAGACTCCGATTGAGGAAGGAAACACCATATATTTT. It codes for CASKTPIEEGNTIYF. The rearrangement joins TRBV19 to TRBJ1-3; D is ambiguous. CDR1 is LNHDA, CDR2 SQIVND, per germline (reference sequence). The CDR3 has 15 amino acids. The ends were cut back, 7 bases at V and 4 bases at J, with 17 bases in the middle.

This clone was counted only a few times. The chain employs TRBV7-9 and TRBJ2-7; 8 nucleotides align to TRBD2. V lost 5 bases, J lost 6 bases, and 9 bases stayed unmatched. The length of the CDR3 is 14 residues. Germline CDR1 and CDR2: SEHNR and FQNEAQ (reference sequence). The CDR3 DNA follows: TGTGCCAGCAGCCAACCGGGGGGGGCCAGCGAGCAGTACTTC. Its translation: CASSQPGGASEQYF.

Written as DNA, the CDR3 is TGTGCCAGCAGCTTACCGAGTCAGGGACAAGAGACCCAGTACTTC. Its translation is CASSLPSQGQETQYF. The rearrangement links TRBV7-9 to TRBJ2-5; TRBD1 is a possible D gene (5 bases). V gave up 2 bases and J gave up 2 bases, with 12 bases separating them. Germline CDR1 reads SEHNR; CDR2 reads FQNEAQ (reference sequence). This CDR3 spans 15 amino acids.

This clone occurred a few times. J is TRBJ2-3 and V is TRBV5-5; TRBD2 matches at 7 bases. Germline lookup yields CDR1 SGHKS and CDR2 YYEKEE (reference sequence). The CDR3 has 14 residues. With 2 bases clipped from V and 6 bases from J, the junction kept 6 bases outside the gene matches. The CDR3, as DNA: TGTGCCAGCAGCTTTGTGGGGGGGATGGATACGCAGTATTTT. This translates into CASSFVGGMDTQYF.

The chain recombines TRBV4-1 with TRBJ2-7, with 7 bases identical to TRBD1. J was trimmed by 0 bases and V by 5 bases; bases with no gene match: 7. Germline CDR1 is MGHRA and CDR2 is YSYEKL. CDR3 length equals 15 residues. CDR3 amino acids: CASSSGTASSYEQYF. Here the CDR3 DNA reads TGCGCCAGCAGCTCCGGGACAGCCAGCTCCTACGAGCAGTACTTC.

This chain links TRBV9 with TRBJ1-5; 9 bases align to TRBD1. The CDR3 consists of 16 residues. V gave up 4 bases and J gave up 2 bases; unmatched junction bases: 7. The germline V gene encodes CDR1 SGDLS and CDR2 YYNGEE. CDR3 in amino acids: CASSPTGGTGNQPQHF. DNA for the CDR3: TGTGCCAGCAGCCCAACAGGGGGCACTGGCAATCAGCCCCAGCATTTT.

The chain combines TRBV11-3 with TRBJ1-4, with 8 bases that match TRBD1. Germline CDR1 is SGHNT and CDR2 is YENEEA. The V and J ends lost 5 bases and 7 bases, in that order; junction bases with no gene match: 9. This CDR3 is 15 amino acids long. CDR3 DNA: TGTGCCAGCAGCCCGGAACAGGGGGTGGGTGAAAAACTGTTTTTT. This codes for CASSPEQGVGEKLFF.

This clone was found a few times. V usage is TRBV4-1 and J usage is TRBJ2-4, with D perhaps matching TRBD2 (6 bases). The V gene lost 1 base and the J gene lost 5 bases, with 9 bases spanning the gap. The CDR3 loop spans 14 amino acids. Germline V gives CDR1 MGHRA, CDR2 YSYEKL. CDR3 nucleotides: TGCGCCAGCAGCCAAGGGCCGGGAGAAAACATTCAGTACTTC. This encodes CASSQGPGENIQYF.

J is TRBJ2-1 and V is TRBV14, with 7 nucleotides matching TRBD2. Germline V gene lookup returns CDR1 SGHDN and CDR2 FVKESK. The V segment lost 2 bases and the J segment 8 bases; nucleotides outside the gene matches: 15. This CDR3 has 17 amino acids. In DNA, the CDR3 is TGTGCCAGCAGCCAACCCCTCGGTAGCGGGTTTAACCATGAGCAGTTCTTC. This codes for CASSQPLGSGFNHEQFF.

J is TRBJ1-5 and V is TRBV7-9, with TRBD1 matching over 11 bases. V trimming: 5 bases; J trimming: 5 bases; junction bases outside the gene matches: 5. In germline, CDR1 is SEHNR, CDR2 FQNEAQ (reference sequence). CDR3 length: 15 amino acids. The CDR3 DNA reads TGTGCCAGCAGCGGACAGGGGGCACGGGATCAGCCCCAGCATTTT. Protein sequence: CASSGQGARDQPQHF.